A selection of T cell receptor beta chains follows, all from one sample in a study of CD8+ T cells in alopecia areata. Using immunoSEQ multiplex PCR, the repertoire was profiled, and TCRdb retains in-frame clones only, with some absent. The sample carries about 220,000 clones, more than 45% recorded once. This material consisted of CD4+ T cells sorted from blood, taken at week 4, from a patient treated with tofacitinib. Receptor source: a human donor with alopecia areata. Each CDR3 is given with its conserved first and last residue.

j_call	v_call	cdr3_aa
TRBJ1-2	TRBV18	CASSPGTIANYGYTF
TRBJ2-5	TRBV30	CAWTTSGWGRETQYF
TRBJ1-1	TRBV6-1	CATGRGNTEAFF
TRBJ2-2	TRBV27	CASSPTSLAGGQLAKLFF
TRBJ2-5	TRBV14	CASSQEAGLETQYF
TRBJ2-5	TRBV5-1	CASALDSQETQYF
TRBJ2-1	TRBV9	CASSAKTSGGEQFF
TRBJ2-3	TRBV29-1	CSVEGGTAVTDTQYF
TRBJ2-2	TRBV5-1	CASSPPGDHTGELFF
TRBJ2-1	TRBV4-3	CASSQEMGPEQQQFF
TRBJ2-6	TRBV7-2	CASQRPAGANVLTF
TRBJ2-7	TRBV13	CASSSRGYEQYF
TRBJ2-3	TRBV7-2	CASSLLDTQYF
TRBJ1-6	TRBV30	CAWRTPGTENSPLHF
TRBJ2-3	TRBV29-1	CSSLMGKKIGADTQYF
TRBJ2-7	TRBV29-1	CSVVVLAGKEQYF
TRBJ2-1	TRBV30	CAWSVPLGLAGSSSYNEQFF
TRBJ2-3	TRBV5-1	CASSLAGVGTDTQYF
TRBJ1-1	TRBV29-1	CSVVPGAWTEAFF
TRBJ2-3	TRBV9	CASSATSGASTDTQYF
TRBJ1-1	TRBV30	CAWSTGVAEAFF
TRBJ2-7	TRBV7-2	CASKLRSSYEQYF
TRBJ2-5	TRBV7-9	CASSFEGGLETQYF
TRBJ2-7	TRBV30	CAWKQGTYEQYF
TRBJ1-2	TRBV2	CASRATGDYGYTF
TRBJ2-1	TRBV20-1	CSARWGNEQFF
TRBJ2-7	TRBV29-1	CSVFGGPTSYEQYF
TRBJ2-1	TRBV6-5	CASSYLGGGYNEQFF
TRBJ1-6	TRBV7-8	CASSSAQGPRGSPLHF
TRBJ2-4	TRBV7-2	CASSLDRENIQYF
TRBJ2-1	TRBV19	CASRGGTYNEQFF
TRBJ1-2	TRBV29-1	CSVHDPSTTVYGYTF
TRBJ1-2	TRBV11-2	CASSLGQGNYGYTF
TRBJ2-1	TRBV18	CASSPRTGGNEQFF
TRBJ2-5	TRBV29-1	CSVGMSGETQYF
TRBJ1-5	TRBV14	CASSQGFNQPQHF
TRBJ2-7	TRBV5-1	CASSPLPDQGEQYF
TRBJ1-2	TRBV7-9	CASSGEDYGYTF
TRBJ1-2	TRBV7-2	CASSLANQGCTF
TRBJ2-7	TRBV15	CATSRDRTPYEQYF
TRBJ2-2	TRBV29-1	CSVFWMNTGELFF
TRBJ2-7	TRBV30	CAWSVWEPGEQYF
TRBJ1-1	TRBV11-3	CASSPGQLNTEAFF
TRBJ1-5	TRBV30	CAWNSGTGEDQPQHF
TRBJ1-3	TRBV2	CASSTDSPSSGNTIYF
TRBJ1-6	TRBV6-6	CASSSRTGGNSPLHF
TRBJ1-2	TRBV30	CAWSVQTGRGYTF
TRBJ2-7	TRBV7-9	CASRANSYEQYF
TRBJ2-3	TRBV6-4	CASSEDLAADTQYF
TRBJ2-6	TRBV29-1	CSVEGLTGSPPGANVLTF
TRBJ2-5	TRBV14	CASSPGQQETQYF
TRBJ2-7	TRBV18	CASSLYTSYEQYF